The rows below give T cell receptor beta chains drawn from one sample of a study of cytomegalovirus exposure and HLA in healthy donors. TCRdb keeps only in-frame clones here, not all; method: immunoSEQ multiplex PCR. Of about 130,000 clones detected, 17% appear once; the ten largest clones hold approximately 2.9%. The sample was PBMCs. The source is a female donor in good health and CMV-seropositive. The conserved cysteine and the conserved F or W are not part of the CDR3 here. D genes are given only for firm matches. Expanded clones get a size class; other rows say once, few or many, or leave the size out.

clone_size	d_call	v_call	j_call	cdr3_aa
-	TRBD2	TRBV4-2	TRBJ2-3	ASSRTTGTSSYTQY
few	-	TRBV28	TRBJ1-2	ASRLNYGYT
few	-	TRBV27	TRBJ1-2	ASRDSSNYGYT
few	-	TRBV2	TRBJ1-1	CSGELNTEAF
few	TRBD1	TRBV5-4	TRBJ1-1	ASTLETGATEAF
-	-	TRBV4-2	TRBJ2-7	ASSRRQGDEQY
few	TRBD1	TRBV5-1	TRBJ1-5	ASSATGAINQPQH
few	-	TRBV7-3	TRBJ2-1	ASSDPSSAIRNEQF
few	-	TRBV5-1	TRBJ2-7	ASSTIPGEYEQY
few	-	TRBV28	TRBJ1-5	ASSMGGAIQPQH
few	TRBD1	TRBV7-2	TRBJ1-1	ASSLERQGARNTEAF
-	TRBD1	TRBV28	TRBJ2-7	ASSSTDRAFFAYEQY
few	TRBD2	TRBV14	TRBJ2-7	ASSQGLADSYEQY
-	TRBD2	TRBV9	TRBJ2-1	ASSVGGGQDNEQF